The rows below give T cell receptor beta chains drawn from one sample of a study of patients and donors after allogeneic stem cell transplantation. Using its own MiXCR run on the RT-PCR reads, TCRdb lists one record per CDR3 protein. The data show over 200,000 distinct CDR3 sequences, with 38% seen just once and 11% held by the top ten. The sample was blood, either unsorted or a sorted T cell fraction (not recorded which). These receptor sequences come from a human donor who was either an allogeneic HSCT recipient or a stem cell or donor lymphocyte infusion donor (not recorded which). It is not recorded whose cells these are; they may come from a transplant donor. CDR3s include the opening cysteine and the closing phenylalanine or tryptophan. D genes are given only for firm matches. Clone size is shown for a subset of rows, as once, few, many or a class of expanded clone.

clone_size	j_call	v_call	d_call	cdr3_nt	cdr3_aa
few	TRBJ1-1	TRBV5-1	TRBD1	TGCGCCAGCAGCTTGCAGGGGGCGAGTGAAGCTTTCTTT	CASSLQGASEAFF
-	TRBJ2-2	TRBV29-1	-	TGCAGCGTTGAAGTTCATCCGAACACCGGGGAGCTGTTTTTT	CSVEVHPNTGELFF
-	TRBJ1-3	TRBV10-2	-	TGCGCCAGCAGAGCTGGAAACACCATATATTTT	CASRAGNTIYF
-	TRBJ1-6	TRBV27	TRBD1	TGTGCTAGCAGGAGACAGGGGAATTCACCCCTCCACTTT	CASRRQGNSPLHF
-	TRBJ2-7	TRBV24-1	TRBD2	TGTGCCACCAATCTACTAGCGACTACCTACGAGCAGTACTTC	CATNLLATTYEQYF
-	TRBJ2-3	TRBV11-2	TRBD2	TGTGCCAGCAGCCAATTCACTAGCGGGGGGGCCGCGGTATATACGCAGTATTTT	CASSQFTSGGAAVYTQYF
-	TRBJ2-2	TRBV11-3	-	TGTGCCAGCAGCTTAGGCCATGAAACCGGGGAGCTGTTTTTT	CASSLGHETGELFF
once	TRBJ1-1	TRBV6-2/TRBV6-3	-	TGTGCCAGCAGTTACCGGGAGGGCCTGGGAACTGAAGCTTTCTTT	CASSYREGLGTEAFF
-	TRBJ1-6	TRBV30	-	TGTGCCTGGTCGGGGGCCTATAATTCACCCCTCCACTTT	CAWSGAYNSPLHF
few	TRBJ1-5	TRBV7-6	-	TGTGCCAGCAGCTTAAAGGGGGATCAGCCCCAGCATTTT	CASSLKGDQPQHF
-	TRBJ2-5	TRBV3-1	-	TGTGCCAGCAGCCAATTAGGTGGGGGTAAAGAGACCCAGTACTTC	CASSQLGGGKETQYF
-	TRBJ2-5	TRBV18	-	TGTGCCAGCTCACGGGACTTGGGACGGGAGACCCAGTACTTC	CASSRDLGRETQYF
-	TRBJ1-2	TRBV6-5	-	TGTGCCAGCAGCCCAGGGTCCTTTAGCAACTATGGCCACACCTTC	CASSPGSFSNYGHTF